These T cell receptor beta chains were read from a single sample in a study of human T cells and chemical hapten exposure. TCRdb reanalysed the RACE reads using MiXCR and keeps one entry per CDR3 protein. Among a few hundred thousand distinct CDR3 sequences listed, approximately 8.6% were seen once. Sequencing was performed on whole blood, taken in connection with sensitization to the hapten diphenylcyclopropenone (DPC). The receptors were gathered from a woman aged 35 to 49 with alopecia areata. Some clones in this sample may be carry-over from other donors' samples. Both conserved end residues are part of each CDR3. A D gene is named only where the DNA matches it firmly. Rows may omit the clone size; those that give it use once, few, many or a size class.

size | J | D | V | DNA | CDR3
NA | TRBJ2-7 | NA | TRBV4-2 | TGTGCCAGCAGCCTGTCGGAGGGAGGCGAGCAGTACTTC | CASSLSEGGEQYF
few | TRBJ2-1 | NA | TRBV9 | TGTGCCAGCAGCGTCTATACCGATCACTACAATGAGCAGTTCTTC | CASSVYTDHYNEQFF
many | TRBJ2-1 | TRBD2 | TRBV7-8 | TGTGCCAGCAGCTCCCGGGAGGGCAATGAGCAGTTCTTC | CASSSREGNEQFF
few | TRBJ1-2 | NA | TRBV2 | TGTGCCAGCAGGATGGCCACAGGGACTAACTATGGCTACACCTTC | CASRMATGTNYGYTF
few | TRBJ2-1 | NA | TRBV28 | TGTGCCAGCAGACCCTCATCTATCTCCTACAATGAGCAGTTCTTC | CASRPSSISYNEQFF
NA | TRBJ2-3 | NA | TRBV6-6 | TGTGCCAGCAGTTCAGGGGGGTCGCAGTATTTT | CASSSGGSQYF
NA | TRBJ1-5 | TRBD1 | TRBV6-5 | TGTGCCAGCAGTAGGACAGGGCGCCTCCCCCAGCATTTT | CASSRTGRLPQHF
many | TRBJ2-3 | NA | TRBV11-2 | TGTGCCAGCAGCTTCCAGCACAGCTCTACGCGGCGGGATACGCAGTATTTT | CASSFQHSSTRRDTQYF
many | TRBJ2-1 | NA | TRBV6-5 | TGTGCCAGCAGTTGGACTTCCTACAATGAGCAGTTCTTC | CASSWTSYNEQFF
few | TRBJ2-3 | TRBD2 | TRBV19 | TGTGCCAGCTCCCCCCTCCCCCGGGGTAGCGGGAGGATTCGAACAGATACGCAGTATTTT | CASSPLPRGSGRIRTDTQYF
NA | TRBJ2-4 | NA | TRBV5-1 | TGCGCCAGCAGCTTGTTCGACGAGGGGATAAGGTACTTC | CASSLFDEGIRYF
NA | TRBJ2-7 | NA | TRBV12-3/TRBV12-4 | TGTGCCAGCACCCCCTCGTTGGTAGCGGACTACGAGCAGTACTTC | CASTPSLVADYEQYF
many | TRBJ2-7 | TRBD2 | TRBV20-1 | TGCAGTGCCGATTGGGGGGACTACACCTACGAGCAGTACTTC | CSADWGDYTYEQYF
few | TRBJ2-7 | NA | TRBV21-1 | TGTGCCAGCAGCAAATGGGACAACTCCTACGAGCAGTACTTC | CASSKWDNSYEQYF
NA | TRBJ2-7 | NA | TRBV28 | TGTGCCAGCAGTTTACCCCGGTACGAGCAGTACTTC | CASSLPRYEQYF
NA | TRBJ2-1 | TRBD2 | TRBV20-1 | TGCAGTGCTAGAGTACTAGCGGGGCCGAGGGAGCAGTTCTTC | CSARVLAGPREQFF
NA | TRBJ2-7 | NA | TRBV28 | TGTGCCAGCAGTCCCCTGGTGGGGAACGAGCAGTACTTC | CASSPLVGNEQYF
few | TRBJ2-6 | NA | TRBV3-2 | TGTGCCAGCAGCCATAGGGACAGCCGGGCTGGGGCCAACGTCCTGACTTTC | CASSHRDSRAGANVLTF
many | TRBJ1-6 | TRBD1 | TRBV7-9 | TGTGCCAGCAGCTTACAAGGGACAGTTAATTCACCCCTCCACTTT | CASSLQGTVNSPLHF
many | TRBJ2-3 | TRBD2 | TRBV5-1 | TGCGCCAGCAGGCCACTAGCGGGAGGCACAGATACGCAGTATTTT | CASRPLAGGTDTQYF
many | TRBJ2-1 | TRBD2 | TRBV20-1 | TGCAGTGCTAGAGAGCGGGAGTATGAGCAGTTCTTC | CSAREREYEQFF
few | TRBJ2-2 | NA | TRBV12-3/TRBV12-4 | TGTGCCAGCAGTTTCGCGGGCCCGAACACCGGGGAGCTGTTTTTT | CASSFAGPNTGELFF
many | TRBJ2-7 | NA | TRBV11-2 | TGTGCCAGCAGCTTAGAGATAGGAGGCGAGCAGTACTTC | CASSLEIGGEQYF
NA | TRBJ2-7 | TRBD2 | TRBV5-1 | TGCGCCAGCAGCCTGACTAGCGGGAGGGCCAGTTACGAGCAGTACTTC | CASSLTSGRASYEQYF
few | TRBJ2-6 | NA | TRBV28 | TGTGCCAGCAGACGGACCGCTGGCTCTGGGGCCAACGTCCTGACTTTC | CASRRTAGSGANVLTF
few | TRBJ2-1 | NA | TRBV5-1 | TGCGCCAGCAGCACTAGCAGCAATGAGCAGTTCTTC | CASSTSSNEQFF
few | TRBJ2-3 | NA | TRBV10-2 | TGCGCCAGCAGGAGACGGAGTAGCACAGATACGCAGTATTTT | CASRRRSSTDTQYF
NA | TRBJ1-6 | NA | TRBV7-6 | TGTGCCAGCAGCTTAGCCGGGAGTACCCTCCACTTT | CASSLAGSTLHF
NA | TRBJ2-2 | TRBD2 | TRBV10-3 | TGTGCCATCACTAGCGGGAGGCTCACCGGGGAGCTGTTTTTT | CAITSGRLTGELFF
NA | TRBJ1-5 | NA | TRBV6-5 | TGTGCCAGCAGCCCCCGTCTTAGGAACAATCAGCCCCAGCATTTT | CASSPRLRNNQPQHF
few | TRBJ2-5 | NA | TRBV7-9 | TGTGCCAGCAGCCCCTGGGACGTTTCGGAAGAGACCCAGTACTTC | CASSPWDVSEETQYF
few | TRBJ2-7 | TRBD2 | TRBV27 | TGTGCCAGCAGGCCTCGGGGAGGGGCCTACGAGCAGTACTTC | CASRPRGGAYEQYF
NA | TRBJ2-1 | NA | TRBV6-2/TRBV6-3 | TGTGCCAGCTCGTGGGGCGGAGGCAACTACAATGAGCAGTTCTTC | CASSWGGGNYNEQFF
few | TRBJ2-7 | TRBD1 | TRBV5-1 | TGCGCCAGCAGCTTGGGTCCGGGACAGGCCTCCTACGAGCAGTACTTC | CASSLGPGQASYEQYF
many | TRBJ1-6 | NA | TRBV3-1 | TGTGCCAGCAGCCGGGTGCAGTCACCCCTCCACTTT | CASSRVQSPLHF
many | TRBJ2-7 | TRBD1 | TRBV20-1 | TGCAGTGCTAGACAGGGGGTATCCTACGAGCAGTACTTC | CSARQGVSYEQYF
many | TRBJ2-7 | NA | TRBV3-1 | TGTGCCAGCAGCCCTCCAAGGCCCGCCTACGAGCAGTACTTC | CASSPPRPAYEQYF
few | TRBJ2-1 | TRBD2 | TRBV5-1 | TGCGCCAGCTTCGACAGGGGACTAGCGGGAGGGCCGAACCATGAGCAGTTCTTC | CASFDRGLAGGPNHEQFF
many | TRBJ1-2 | NA | TRBV5-1 | TGCGCCAGCAGCTCGGGGTCGTTGGGCTATGGCTACACCTTC | CASSSGSLGYGYTF
many | TRBJ1-6 | NA | TRBV12-3/TRBV12-4 | TGTGCCAGCAGTACAAATAATTCACCCCTCCACTTT | CASSTNNSPLHF
few | TRBJ1-1 | NA | TRBV10-3 | TGTGCCATCAGGCAGATTAACACTGAAGCTTTCTTT | CAIRQINTEAFF
many | TRBJ1-2 | NA | TRBV28 | TGTGCCAGCAGTTTATTGGGCACTAACTATGGCTACACCTTC | CASSLLGTNYGYTF
few | TRBJ2-5 | NA | TRBV9 | TGTGCCAGCAGCCTAAGACAATCACAAGAGACCCAGTACTTC | CASSLRQSQETQYF
NA | TRBJ1-2 | TRBD1 | TRBV7-9 | TGTGCCAGCACCGGAACAGGGGTTGCCTATGGCTACACCTTC | CASTGTGVAYGYTF
NA | TRBJ2-1 | NA | TRBV6-2/TRBV6-3 | TGTGCCAGCAGTTACTCAGAGCGGTCCTACAATGAGCAGTTCTTC | CASSYSERSYNEQFF
NA | TRBJ2-6 | NA | TRBV7-8 | TGTGCCAGCAGCTTAGCGGTCCTTGTGGGGGCCAACGTCCTGACTTTC | CASSLAVLVGANVLTF
many | TRBJ2-7 | NA | TRBV7-2 | TGTGCCAGCAGCCCCCATCTAGCGCCCTACGAGCAGTACTTC | CASSPHLAPYEQYF
few | TRBJ1-1 | NA | TRBV6-1 | TGTGCCAGCAGTGCATTTGGGGGCGGCACTGAAGCTTTCTTT | CASSAFGGGTEAFF
NA | TRBJ1-2 | TRBD1 | TRBV7-3 | TGTGCCAGCAGCTCACAGGGGAGTGGTGGCTACACCTTC | CASSSQGSGGYTF
few | TRBJ2-1 | NA | TRBV24-1 | TGTGCCACCAGTTTCGCCTACGGGGGCCGCGATGAGCAGTTCTTC | CATSFAYGGRDEQFF
NA | TRBJ2-3 | TRBD2 | TRBV4-3 | TGCGCCAGCAGCAATTACCACAGCGGGAGGGCCGATACGCAGTATTTT | CASSNYHSGRADTQYF
NA | TRBJ1-4 | NA | TRBV7-2 | TGTGCCAGCAGCCTAAACCCAACTAATGAAAAACTGTTTTTT | CASSLNPTNEKLFF
few | TRBJ2-6 | NA | TRBV12-3/TRBV12-4 | TGTGCCAGCAGTTTGTACCAAATGGCTGGGGCCAACGTCCTGACTTTC | CASSLYQMAGANVLTF
few | TRBJ2-3 | TRBD2 | TRBV29-1 | TGCAGCGTCCCCCCGGTGGCTAGCGGGACCACAGATACGCAGTATTTT | CSVPPVASGTTDTQYF
few | TRBJ1-3 | NA | TRBV10-3 | TGTGCCATTAGGGGGGGCCGCGAGAGCACCATATATTTT | CAIRGGRESTIYF
many | TRBJ1-6 | TRBD1 | TRBV27 | TGTGCCAGCAGTTCAACTCTGACAGGGAAGAGTAATTCACCCCTCCACTTT | CASSSTLTGKSNSPLHF
NA | TRBJ1-2 | NA | TRBV28 | TGTGCCAGCAGTTCGCGATCCGGCTACACCTTC | CASSSRSGYTF
NA | TRBJ2-3 | TRBD1 | TRBV12-3/TRBV12-4 | TGTGCCAGCAACCACGGGACAGGGGGCGCAGATACGCAGTATTTT | CASNHGTGGADTQYF